These T cell receptor beta chains were read from a single sample in a study of blood T cell repertoires in COVID-19. Data came from immunoSEQ multiplex PCR; TCRdb stores just in-frame clones and leaves some out. The sample lists some 40,000 clones, 84% occurring once. Sequencing was performed on peripheral blood. These receptors came from a man in his fifties with active or convalescent COVID-19. CDR3s include the opening cysteine and the closing phenylalanine or tryptophan. A D gene is named only where the DNA matches it firmly. Rows give clone size only sometimes, using once, few, many, or a class for an expanded clone.

clone size	J gene	D gene	V gene	CDR3 DNA	CDR3 protein
NA	TRBJ1-6	NA	TRBV27	TGTGCCAGCAGACCTGGGCAGGCCGGAGGAGGGTCACCCCTCCACTTT	CASRPGQAGGGSPLHF
NA	TRBJ2-7	NA	TRBV5-1	TGCGCCAGCAGCTTGGTTGTACAGCCCTACGAGCAGTACTTC	CASSLVVQPYEQYF
NA	TRBJ1-3	NA	TRBV9	TGTGCCAGCAGCGTAGCTATGGGAAACACCATATATTTT	CASSVAMGNTIYF
NA	TRBJ2-7	TRBD2	TRBV2	TGTGCCAGCAGTGAAGCGCGGGGGTCTTGGGCCGTCCCGGCGGGGGGCCTTTCTCCCTACGAGCAGTACTTC	CASSEARGSWAVPAGGLSPYEQYF
NA	TRBJ1-1	TRBD1	TRBV19	TGTGCCAGTAGTATTACAGGGGCACTTGAAGCTTTCTTT	CASSITGALEAFF
NA	TRBJ1-5	TRBD1	TRBV4-2	TGTGCCAGCAGCCAAGATTTTTGGCGGACAGGAAGCAATCAGCCCCAGCATTTT	CASSQDFWRTGSNQPQHF
few	TRBJ2-7	TRBD1	TRBV2	TGTGCCAGCTCGCTTCAGGGGGTTGGGTATTACGAGCAGTACTTC	CASSLQGVGYYEQYF
NA	TRBJ1-3	NA	TRBV27	TGTGCCAGCAGCCAGACTTGGGTTGGAAACACCATATATTTT	CASSQTWVGNTIYF
once	TRBJ2-6	NA	TRBV30	TGTGCCTGGAGTTCCCTAATCGGGGCCAACGTCCTGACTTTC	CAWSSLIGANVLTF
NA	TRBJ1-1	NA	TRBV15	TGTGCCACCAGCAGAGTAACGGTGAACACTGAAGCTTTCTTT	CATSRVTVNTEAFF
NA	TRBJ1-2	TRBD1	TRBV7-6	TGTGCCAGCAGCCCACGGACAGGTACCCATGGCTACACCTTC	CASSPRTGTHGYTF
NA	TRBJ2-1	TRBD2	TRBV29-1	TGCAGCGTTGAAGGACTAGCGGGGGGGCCCACCTACAATGAGCAGTTCTTC	CSVEGLAGGPTYNEQFF
NA	TRBJ1-6	TRBD1	TRBV5-4	TGTGCCAGCAGCTTCATGGGACAGGGAAATTCACCCCTCCACTTT	CASSFMGQGNSPLHF
NA	TRBJ1-5	NA	TRBV7-9	TGTGCCAGCAGCTTAGGACAGGACAATCAGCCCCAGCATTTT	CASSLGQDNQPQHF
NA	TRBJ2-2	TRBD1	TRBV5-1	TGCGCCAGCAACGACAGGGGAGCGGGGGAGCTGTTTTTT	CASNDRGAGELFF
NA	TRBJ1-5	NA	TRBV6-1	TGTGCCAGCAGTGAATTTAGGGGGGGTACCAATCAGCCCCAGCATTTT	CASSEFRGGTNQPQHF
once	TRBJ1-2	TRBD1	TRBV28	TGTGCCAGCAGTACTAGGACAGGCTATGGCTACACCTTC	CASSTRTGYGYTF
once	TRBJ2-7	NA	TRBV5-1	TGCGCCAGCAGCGGGACTTTCTACGAGCAGTACTTC	CASSGTFYEQYF
NA	TRBJ1-2	TRBD1	TRBV30	TGTGCCTGGAGTCCTCGGACAGGGTTGTCCTATGGCTACACCTTC	CAWSPRTGLSYGYTF
NA	TRBJ1-1	TRBD1	TRBV10-3	TGTGCCATCAGTGCCGGGACAGGGTACACTGAAGCTTTCTTT	CAISAGTGYTEAFF
NA	TRBJ1-1	NA	TRBV5-4	TGTGCCAGCAGCGCGGTACAGGGCACGAACACTGAAGCTTTCTTT	CASSAVQGTNTEAFF
once	TRBJ2-3	TRBD2	TRBV15	TGTGCCACCAGCAGAGTCCCGGGACTACACACAGATACGCAGTATTTT	CATSRVPGLHTDTQYF
NA	TRBJ2-3	NA	TRBV3-1/TRBV3-2	TGTGCCAGCAGCCAAGGCGGCATTGGCCCAACTCCCACAGATACGCAGTATTTT	CASSQGGIGPTPTDTQYF
once	TRBJ2-1	TRBD2	TRBV7-9	TGTGCCAGCAGCTTAGTGGCGGGGGGGCGCAATGAGCAGTTCTTC	CASSLVAGGRNEQFF
NA	TRBJ1-3	TRBD1	TRBV10-3	TGTGCCATCAGTGAAGGGCAGGGGGCATCTGGAAACACCATATATTTT	CAISEGQGASGNTIYF
NA	TRBJ2-7	NA	TRBV6-4	TGTGCCAGCAGTGACCTCACAGGGCCCCCCTACGAGCAGTACTTC	CASSDLTGPPYEQYF
NA	TRBJ2-7	NA	TRBV5-1	TGCGCCAGCAGCTTGTTATCCGGGAAATCCTACGAGCAGTACTTC	CASSLLSGKSYEQYF
few	TRBJ2-7	NA	TRBV5-6	TGTGCCAGCAGCTTGGGCGGAAATAGGCGGGAGCAGTACTTC	CASSLGGNRREQYF
NA	TRBJ1-3	NA	TRBV28	TGTGCCAGCAGTTCCCCCCTGGGGGCCTCTGGAAACACCATATATTTT	CASSSPLGASGNTIYF
NA	TRBJ2-7	NA	TRBV12-5	TGTGCTAGTGGTCCTGTCTACGAGCAGTACTTC	CASGPVYEQYF
NA	TRBJ1-4	NA	TRBV19	TGTGCCACCACGGACAGACCAGCCCACTCTGAAAAACTGTTTTTT	CATTDRPAHSEKLFF
NA	TRBJ2-4	TRBD1	TRBV6-5	TGTGCCAGCAGACAGGGGATAGCCAAAAACATTCAGTACTTC	CASRQGIAKNIQYF
NA	TRBJ1-1	TRBD1	TRBV5-6	TGTGCCAGCAGCTTCTGGGACAGATTGAACACTGAAGCTTTCTTT	CASSFWDRLNTEAFF
NA	TRBJ1-1	TRBD1	TRBV5-4	TGTGCCAGCACCCCAGGGGGCCGCACTGAAGCTTTCTTT	CASTPGGRTEAFF
NA	TRBJ2-7	NA	TRBV10-3	TGTGCCATCAGTGACCGGACAGATTATGTCCACGAGCAGTACTTC	CAISDRTDYVHEQYF
once	TRBJ1-1	TRBD1	TRBV6-5	TGTGCCAGCAGTTCGGACAGGGGGAACACTGAAGCTTTCTTT	CASSSDRGNTEAFF
NA	TRBJ1-6	TRBD1	TRBV16	TGTGCCAGCAGCCAGACAGGGCGTAATTCACCCCTCCACTTT	CASSQTGRNSPLHF
NA	TRBJ2-1	TRBD1	TRBV6-5	TGTGCCAGCAGTTACGCCTCAGGACAGGGGGGCAATGAGCAGTTCTTC	CASSYASGQGGNEQFF
NA	TRBJ2-5	NA	TRBV19	TGTGCCAGCGCCGAAACAGGGAGTATAGAGACCCAGTACTTC	CASAETGSIETQYF
NA	TRBJ1-1	NA	TRBV6-4	TGTGCCAGCACGTACAGGGTACCAGGGAACACTGAAGCTTTCTTT	CASTYRVPGNTEAFF
NA	TRBJ2-2	TRBD2	TRBV12-5	TGTGCTAGTGGTTTGGGTAGCGGGGGGGCCGGGGAGCTGTTTTTT	CASGLGSGGAGELFF
NA	TRBJ1-1	NA	TRBV14	TGTGCCAGCAGCCAGGGCCGGTTGGGCACTGAAGCTTTCTTT	CASSQGRLGTEAFF
NA	TRBJ2-7	NA	TRBV7-2	TGTGCCAGCAGCTTATACTCAGGGTGGCCGTACTTC	CASSLYSGWPYF
NA	TRBJ2-5	TRBD1	TRBV4-1	TGCGCCAGCAGCCAAGTTTCGGGGACAGGACCTCTCCAAGAGACCCAGTACTTC	CASSQVSGTGPLQETQYF
NA	TRBJ1-5	NA	TRBV27	TGTGCCAGCAAACAGGCCTATAGCAATCAGCCCCAGCATTTT	CASKQAYSNQPQHF
NA	TRBJ1-3	NA	TRBV14	TGTGCCAGCAGCCTGGGAGCTCCAGTAGCTGGAAACACCATATATTTT	CASSLGAPVAGNTIYF
NA	TRBJ2-1	NA	TRBV7-9	TGTGCCAGCAGCTTAGGGGGGGGCCCCATTGATGAGCAGTTCTTC	CASSLGGGPIDEQFF
NA	TRBJ1-5	NA	TRBV19	TGTGCCAGTAGTATCCACGGGTACAATCAGCCCCAGCATTTT	CASSIHGYNQPQHF